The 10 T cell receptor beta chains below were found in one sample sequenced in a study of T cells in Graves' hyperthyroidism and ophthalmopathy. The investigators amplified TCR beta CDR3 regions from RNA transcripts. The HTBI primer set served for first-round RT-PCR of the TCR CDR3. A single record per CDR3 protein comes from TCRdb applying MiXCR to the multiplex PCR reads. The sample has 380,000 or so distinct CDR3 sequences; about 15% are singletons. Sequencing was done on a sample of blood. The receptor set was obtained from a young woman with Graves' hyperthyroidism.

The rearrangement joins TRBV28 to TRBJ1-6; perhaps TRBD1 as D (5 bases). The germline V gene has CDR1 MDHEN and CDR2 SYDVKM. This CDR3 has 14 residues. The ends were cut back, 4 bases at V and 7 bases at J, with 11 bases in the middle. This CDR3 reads CASSWGRSNSPLHF. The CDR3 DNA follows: TGTGCCAGCAGTTGGGGACGGTCAAATTCACCCCTCCACTTT.

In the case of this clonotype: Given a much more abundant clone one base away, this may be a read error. CDR3 DNA sequence: TGTGCCAGCAGTCTCGGGACTAGCAAGTACTTC. Translated, it gives CASSLGTSKYF. V is TRBV28 and J is TRBJ2-7, with 9 bases fitting TRBD2. Germline assignment: CDR1 MDHEN and CDR2 SYDVKM. The CDR3 loop spans 11 amino acids. Trimming removed 5 bases from V and 11 bases from J; junction bases left unmatched: 4.

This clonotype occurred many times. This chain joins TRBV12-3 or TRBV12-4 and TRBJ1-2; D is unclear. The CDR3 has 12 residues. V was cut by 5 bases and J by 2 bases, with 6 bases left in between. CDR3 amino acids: CASSPVNYGYTF. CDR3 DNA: TGTGCCAGCAGTCCGGTAAACTATGGCTACACCTTC.

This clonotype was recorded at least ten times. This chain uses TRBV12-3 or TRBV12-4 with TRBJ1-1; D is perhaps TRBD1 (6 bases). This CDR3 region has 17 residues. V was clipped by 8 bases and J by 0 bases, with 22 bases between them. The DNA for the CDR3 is TGTGCCAGCCTATGGGAACGCGCCCAGGGGATGAACACTGAAGCTTTCTTT. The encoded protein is CASLWERAQGMNTEAFF.

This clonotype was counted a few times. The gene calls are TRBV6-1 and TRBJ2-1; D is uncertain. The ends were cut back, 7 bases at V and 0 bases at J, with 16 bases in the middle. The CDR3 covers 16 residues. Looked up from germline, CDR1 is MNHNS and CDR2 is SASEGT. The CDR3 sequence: CASTDRSPSSYNEQFF. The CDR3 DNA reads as TGTGCCAGCACCGACCGATCCCCCAGCTCCTACAATGAGCAGTTCTTC.

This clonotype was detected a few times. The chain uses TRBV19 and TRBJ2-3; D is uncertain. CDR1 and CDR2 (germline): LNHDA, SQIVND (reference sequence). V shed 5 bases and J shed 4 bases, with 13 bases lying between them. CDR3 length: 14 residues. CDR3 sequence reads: CASSPTLSADTQYF. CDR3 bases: TGTGCCAGTAGTCCAACCCTTTCCGCAGATACGCAGTATTTT. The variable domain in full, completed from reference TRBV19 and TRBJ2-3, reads DGGITQSPKYLFRKEGQNVTLSCEQNLNHDAMYWYRQDPGQGLRLIYYSQIVNDFQKGDIAEGYSVSREKKESFPLTVTSAQKNPTAFYLCASSPTLSADTQYFGPGTRLTVL.

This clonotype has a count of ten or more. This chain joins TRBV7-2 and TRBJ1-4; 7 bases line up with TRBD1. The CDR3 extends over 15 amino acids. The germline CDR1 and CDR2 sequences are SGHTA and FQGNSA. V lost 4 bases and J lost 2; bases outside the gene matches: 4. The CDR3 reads CASSSGGRTNEKLFF. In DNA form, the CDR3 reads TGTGCCAGCAGCTCAGGGGGGCGGACTAATGAAAAACTGTTTTTT.

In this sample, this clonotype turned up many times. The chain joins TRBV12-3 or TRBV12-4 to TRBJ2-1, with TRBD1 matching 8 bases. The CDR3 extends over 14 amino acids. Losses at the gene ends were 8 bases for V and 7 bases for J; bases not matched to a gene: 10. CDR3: CASGQGRLLNEQFF. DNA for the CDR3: TGTGCCAGCGGACAGGGAAGATTGCTTAATGAGCAGTTCTTC.

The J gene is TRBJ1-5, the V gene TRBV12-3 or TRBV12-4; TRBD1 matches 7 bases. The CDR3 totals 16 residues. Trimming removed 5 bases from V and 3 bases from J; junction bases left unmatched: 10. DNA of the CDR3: TGTGCCAGCAGTGCTCCTCAAGGGGGCCTCAATCAGCCCCAGCATTTT. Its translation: CASSAPQGGLNQPQHF.

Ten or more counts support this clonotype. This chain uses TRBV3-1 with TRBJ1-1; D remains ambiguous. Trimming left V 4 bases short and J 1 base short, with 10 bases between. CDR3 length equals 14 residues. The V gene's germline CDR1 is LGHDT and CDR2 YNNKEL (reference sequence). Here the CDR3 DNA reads TGTGCCAGCAGCCCTTCAATGCCGAACACTGAAGCTTTCTTT. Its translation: CASSPSMPNTEAFF.